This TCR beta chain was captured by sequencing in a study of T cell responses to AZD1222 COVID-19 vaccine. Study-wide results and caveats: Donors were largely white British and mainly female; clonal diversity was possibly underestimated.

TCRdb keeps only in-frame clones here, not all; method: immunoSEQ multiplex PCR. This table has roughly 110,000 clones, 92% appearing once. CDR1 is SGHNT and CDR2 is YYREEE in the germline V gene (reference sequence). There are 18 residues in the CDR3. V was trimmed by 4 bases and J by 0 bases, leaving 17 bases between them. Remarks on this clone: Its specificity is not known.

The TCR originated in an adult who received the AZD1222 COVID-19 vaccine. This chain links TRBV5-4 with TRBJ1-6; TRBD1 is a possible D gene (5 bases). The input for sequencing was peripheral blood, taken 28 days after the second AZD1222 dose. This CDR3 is CASSTRDSRSSYNSPLHF. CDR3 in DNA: TGTGCCAGCAGCACCCGGGACTCCCGGAGCTCCTATAATTCACCCCTCCACTTT.